The 27 T cell receptor beta chains below come from one sample, sequenced in a study of cytomegalovirus exposure and HLA in healthy donors. With 60 Vbeta and 13 Jbeta primers, the PCR was carried out. TCRdb's copy holds only in-frame clones and misses some; the assay was immunoSEQ multiplex PCR. Of approximately 120,000 clones in the sample, 74% were seen once. The sample consisted of PBMCs. The receptor set was obtained from a man aged 40-55 years in good health and CMV-seropositive.

V usage is TRBV7-9 and J usage is TRBJ1-3, with 7 bases that match TRBD1. Germline CDR1 SEHNR, CDR2 FQNEAQ (reference sequence). This CDR3 is built from 14 residues. Germline trimming cut 5 bases from V and 3 bases from J; bases unmatched to any gene: 4. CDR3: CASSPTGNGNTIYF. CDR3 in DNA: TGTGCCAGCAGCCCGACAGGGAATGGAAACACCATATATTTT.

CDR3 amino acids: CASSIRQGDNQPQHF. Here the CDR3 DNA reads TGTGCCAGTAGTATTCGGCAGGGGGACAATCAGCCCCAGCATTTT. This chain uses TRBV19 with TRBJ1-5, with 7 positions matching TRBD1. The germline gives CDR1 LNHDA, CDR2 SQIVND (reference sequence). V gave up 3 bases and J gave up 3 bases; unmatched junction bases: 5. The CDR3 runs to 15 residues.

The count of this clone is one. The rearrangement links TRBV2 to TRBJ2-1, with a possible D match to TRBD2 (6 bases). The CDR3 covers 13 residues. The germline V gene has CDR1 SNHLY and CDR2 FYNNEI. Deletions cut 7 bases from V and 5 bases from J, with 12 bases between. Written as DNA, the CDR3 is TGTGCCAGCAACCAGGACTATAACAATGAGCAGTTCTTC. Translation gives CASNQDYNNEQFF.

The chain joins TRBV7-2 to TRBJ2-1, with D maybe TRBD2 (6 bases). Trimming cost V 3 bases and J 4 bases, with 16 bases left between them. This CDR3 comprises 16 residues. Germline CDR1 SGHTA, CDR2 FQGNSA. The CDR3 DNA is TGTGCCAGCAGCTTGACTCTAGCGTTCCCTTACAATGAGCAGTTCTTC. Its translation: CASSLTLAFPYNEQFF.

This chain uses TRBV19 with TRBJ2-1, with D possibly being TRBD1 (5 bases). Germline V gene lookup returns CDR1 LNHDA and CDR2 SQIVND (reference sequence). Trimming left V 3 bases short and J 6 bases short, with 12 bases between. The CDR3 is 14 amino acids. The CDR3 here is CASSIRVRGNEQFF. In DNA form, the CDR3 reads TGTGCCAGTAGTATTAGAGTTAGGGGCAATGAGCAGTTCTTC.

This clone is a singleton in its sample. V and J are TRBV28 and TRBJ2-1, with 13 bases identical to TRBD2. The junction had 12 bases not matched to a gene; V was cut back by 4 bases and J by 9 bases. The CDR3 is 17 residues long. Germline V gene data show CDR1 as MDHEN and CDR2 as SYDVKM. The CDR3 reads CASSSRTSGSGGGEQFF. CDR3 coding DNA: TGTGCCAGCAGTTCCCGGACTAGCGGGAGTGGGGGTGGTGAGCAGTTCTTC.

V and J are TRBV19 and TRBJ1-5, with 9 bases aligning to TRBD1. Germline V gene data show CDR1 as LNHDA and CDR2 as SQIVND (reference sequence). J gave up 3 bases and V 4 bases, and 16 bases lay outside the gene matches. The CDR3 spans 19 residues. CDR3 in DNA: TGTGCCAGTAGTACTGGACTCTTCCGGGACAGGGTTACCAATCAGCCCCAGCATTTT. Translation gives CASSTGLFRDRVTNQPQHF.

CDR3 sequence: CASSLTGGSYGYTF. Here the CDR3 DNA reads TGCGCCAGCAGCTTGACAGGGGGTTCCTATGGCTACACCTTC. The chain uses TRBV5-1 and TRBJ1-2; 8 bases line up with TRBD1. With V trimmed by 1 base and J by 4 bases, 3 bases remained unmatched. This CDR3 contains 14 residues. CDR1 SGHRS and CDR2 YFSETQ come from the germline V gene.

CDR3 protein: CASSPTGGQGMQKLFF. For the CDR3, the DNA is TGTGCCAGCAGCCCCACGGGGGGACAGGGGATGCAAAAACTGTTTTTT. The V and J genes are TRBV27 and TRBJ1-4, with 10 positions matching TRBD1. This CDR3 contains 16 residues. J was trimmed by 9 bases and V by 6 bases; bases with no gene match: 13. CDR1 MNHEY and CDR2 SMNVEV come from the germline V gene (reference sequence).

The chain couples TRBV28 to TRBJ2-3, with 12 bases aligning to TRBD2. The V gene end was trimmed by 11 bases and the J gene end by 1 base; junction bases not matched to a gene: 7. Germline lookup yields CDR1 MDHEN and CDR2 SYDVKM. CDR3 size: 15 residues. CDR3 nucleotide sequence: TGTGCCGCCGGGACTAGCGGGTTGGGCACAGATACGCAGTATTTT. Translation gives CAAGTSGLGTDTQYF.

The chain combines TRBV6-1 with TRBJ2-7; 8 bases agree with TRBD1. The V segment lost 0 bases and the J segment 3 bases; nucleotides outside the gene matches: 1. From germline, CDR1 is MNHNS and CDR2 SASEGT. This CDR3 is built from 14 residues. CDR3 in DNA: TGTGCCAGCAGTGAAGCCACAGGGGGCTACGAGCAGTACTTC. As protein: CASSEATGGYEQYF.

The chain employs TRBV27 and TRBJ2-7, with 8 bases that match TRBD1. The CDR3 spans 15 residues. The germline V gene has CDR1 MNHEY and CDR2 SMNVEV (reference sequence). V was clipped by 5 bases and J by 2 bases; unmatched bases: 8. The CDR3 reads CASSPRQGKAYEQYF. CDR3 bases: TGTGCCAGCAGTCCCAGACAGGGGAAAGCCTACGAGCAGTACTTC.

CDR3 amino acids: CAWRAGGGNEQYF. CDR3 sequence (DNA): TGTGCCTGGAGGGCCGGGGGGGGAAACGAGCAGTACTTC. This chain links TRBV30 with TRBJ2-7; 8 bases align to TRBD2. Looked up from germline, CDR1 is GTSNPN and CDR2 is SVGIG (reference sequence). This CDR3 spans 13 amino acids. V dropped 3 bases and J dropped 5; count of bases not matched to a gene: 6.

CDR3 nucleotide sequence: TGTGCCAGCAGCGCCTCAGGGGGATCCTATAATTCACCCCTCCACTTT. Amino acid sequence: CASSASGGSYNSPLHF. This chain uses TRBV9 with TRBJ1-6, with TRBD1 identical over 7 bases. The CDR3 is 16 residues long. V shed 3 bases, J shed 1 base, and the junction held 4 bases outside the gene matches. Germline V lookup: CDR1 SGDLS, CDR2 YYNGEE.

The sample holds one count of this clone. This chain connects TRBV2 to TRBJ2-1, with a tentative D call TRBD2 (6 bases). V was pared by 3 bases and J by 12 bases, with 9 bases between. Germline CDR1 reads SNHLY; CDR2 reads FYNNEI. There are 11 residues in the CDR3. The chain's CDR3 is CASSDISGQFF. The DNA of the CDR3 is TGTGCCAGCAGTGATATTAGCGGGCAGTTCTTC.

The table lists this clone with a few counts. The V gene is TRBV6-5, the J gene TRBJ1-2; TRBD1 matches at 8 bases. Germline loops: CDR1 MNHEY, CDR2 SVGAGI. The CDR3 consists of 14 residues. V trimming: 6 bases; J trimming: 4 bases; junction bases outside the gene matches: 7. The CDR3 DNA reads as TGTGCCAGCAGACCCGGACAGGGATTCTATGGCTACACCTTC. Its translation is CASRPGQGFYGYTF.

The gene calls are TRBV5-6 and TRBJ2-7, with 7 bases aligning to TRBD1. CDR1 is SGHDT and CDR2 is YYEEEE in the germline V gene. V shed 3 bases, J shed 4 bases, and the junction held 4 bases outside the gene matches. The CDR3 loop spans 13 amino acids. DNA for the CDR3: TGTGCCAGCAGCTCATACAGGGGATACGAGCAGTACTTC. Protein sequence: CASSSYRGYEQYF. The full variable domain, completed using reference TRBV5-6 and TRBJ2-7, is DAGVTQSPTHLIKTRGQQVTLRCSPKSGHDTVSWYQQALGQGPQFIFQYYEEEERQRGNFPDRFSGHQFPNYSSELNVNALLLGDSALYLCASSSYRGYEQYFGPGTRLTVT.

This rearrangement joins TRBV27 to TRBJ1-4, with TRBD1 as a possible D gene (6 bases). Deletions cut 6 bases from V and 3 bases from J, with 14 bases between. The length of the CDR3 is 15 residues. Per germline, CDR1 MNHEY and CDR2 SMNVEV (reference sequence). The CDR3 coding sequence is TGTGCCAGCAGACTAAAGGGGGTAGCTAATGAAAAACTGTTTTTT. Protein sequence: CASRLKGVANEKLFF.

J is TRBJ1-6 and V is TRBV4-1; 8 positions match TRBD1. The V gene's germline CDR1 is MGHRA and CDR2 YSYEKL. Trimming cost V 6 bases and J 6 bases; bases outside gene matches: 1. This CDR3 is built from 13 residues. The CDR3 DNA reads TGCGCCAGCAGGGGGACAGGTAATTCACCCCTCCACTTT. Its protein product is CASRGTGNSPLHF.

CDR3 DNA: TGCGCCAGCGGACTAGCGGGGAATCAAGAGACCCAGTACTTC. Its protein product is CASGLAGNQETQYF. This chain links TRBV5-1 with TRBJ2-5; TRBD2 matches 12 bases. There are 14 residues in the CDR3. The germline V gene encodes CDR1 SGHRS and CDR2 YFSETQ. Trimming took 7 bases from V and 2 from J; bases not matched to a gene: 3.

This clone was detected a few times. The CDR3 DNA follows: TGTGCCATTACCGCCCTCAGGGGGAAGGTCTACGAGCAGTACTTC. This gives the protein CAITALRGKVYEQYF. The V and J genes are TRBV6-1 and TRBJ2-7; TRBD1 matches 7 bases. Germline CDR1 and CDR2: MNHNS and SASEGT. The V segment lost 10 bases and the J segment 3 bases; nucleotides outside the gene matches: 15. The CDR3 sequence is 15 residues long.

The chain recombines TRBV6-1 with TRBJ2-5; D not certain. The CDR3 has 15 amino acids. The V gene lost 1 base and the J gene lost 0 bases, with 9 bases spanning the gap. CDR1 is MNHNS and CDR2 is SASEGT in the germline V gene. The CDR3: CASSEEPVYQETQYF. DNA of the CDR3: TGTGCCAGCAGTGAAGAACCGGTGTACCAAGAGACCCAGTACTTC.

The chain is built from TRBV6-5 and TRBJ2-2; D not certain. V was cut by 1 base and J by 5 bases, with 8 bases left in between. This CDR3 spans 14 amino acids. CDR1 MNHEY and CDR2 SVGAGI come from the germline V gene. Here the CDR3 reads CASSYWVQTGELFF. CDR3 DNA: TGTGCCAGCAGTTACTGGGTACAGACCGGGGAGCTGTTTTTT.

The rearrangement uses TRBV29-1 and TRBJ1-2, with no clear D. V was trimmed by 4 bases and J by 2 bases, leaving 8 bases between them. There are 12 residues in the CDR3. Germline V gives CDR1 SQVTM, CDR2 ANQGSEA. The CDR3 loop reads CSVVELNYGYTF. CDR3 nucleotides: TGCAGCGTTGTGGAGTTAAACTATGGCTACACCTTC. Looking up the rest from reference TRBV29-1 and TRBJ1-2 gives the full variable domain: SAVISQKPSRDICQRGTSLTIQCQVDSQVTMMFWYRQQPGQSLTLIATANQGSEATYESGFVIDKFPISRPNLTFSTLTVSNMSPEDSSIYLCSVVELNYGYTFGSGTRLTVV.

V gene TRBV9 combines with J gene TRBJ2-5; TRBD1 matches at 10 bases. V lost 4 bases and J lost 4; bases outside the gene matches: 10. This CDR3 has 16 residues. CDR1 and CDR2 from the germline V gene are SGDLS and YYNGEE. CDR3 nucleotides: TGTGCCAGCAGCTCTCACGGACAGGGGGGGGGAGAGACCCAGTACTTC. Translating it yields CASSSHGQGGGETQYF. The complete variable domain, with remaining parts taken from reference TRBV9 and TRBJ2-5, reads DSGVTQTPKHLITATGQRVTLRCSPRSGDLSVYWYQQSLDQGLQFLIQYYNGEERAKGNILERFSAQQFPDLHSELNLSSLELGDSALYFCASSSHGQGGGETQYFGPGTRLLVL.

The table lists this clone with a few counts. The chain recombines TRBV7-9 with TRBJ2-7; 10 positions match TRBD2. CDR3 size: 15 residues. Germline assignment: CDR1 SEHNR and CDR2 FQNEAQ (reference sequence). The V gene end was trimmed by 5 bases and the J gene end by 5 bases; junction bases not matched to a gene: 9. The CDR3 nucleotides are TGTGCCAGCAGCCGGGCTAGCGGGAGTTTCAACGAGCAGTACTTC. It yields the protein CASSRASGSFNEQYF. The entire variable domain, with the rest obtained from reference TRBV7-9 and TRBJ2-7, is as follows: DTGVSQNPRHKITKRGQNVTFRCDPISEHNRLYWYRQTLGQGPEFLTYFQNEAQLEKSRLLSDRFSAERPKGSFSTLEIQRTEQGDSAMYLCASSRASGSFNEQYFGPGTRLTVT.

This chain links TRBV5-4 with TRBJ2-5; TRBD1 matches at 7 bases. J lost 1 base, V lost 0 bases, and 0 bases had no gene match. The CDR3 has 14 residues. Germline values: CDR1 SGHNT, CDR2 YYREEE (reference sequence). CDR3 amino acids: CASSLGDSQETQYF. The CDR3 DNA follows: TGTGCCAGCAGCTTGGGGGACAGCCAAGAGACCCAGTACTTC. The complete variable domain, with remaining parts taken from reference TRBV5-4 and TRBJ2-5, reads ETGVTQSPTHLIKTRGQQVTLRCSSQSGHNTVSWYQQALGQGPQFIFQYYREEENGRGNFPPRFSGLQFPNYSSELNVNALELDDSALYLCASSLGDSQETQYFGPGTRLLVL.